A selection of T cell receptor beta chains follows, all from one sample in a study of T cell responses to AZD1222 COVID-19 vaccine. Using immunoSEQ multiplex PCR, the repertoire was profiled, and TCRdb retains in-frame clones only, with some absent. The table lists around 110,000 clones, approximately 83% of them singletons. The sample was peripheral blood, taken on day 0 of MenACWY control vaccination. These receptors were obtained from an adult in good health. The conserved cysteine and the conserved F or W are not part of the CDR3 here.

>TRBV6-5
ASRDRGNQETQY
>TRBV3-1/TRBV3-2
ASSQETGRGSPEQY
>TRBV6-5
ASGDLGGKLF
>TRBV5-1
ASRPTGGRNGELF
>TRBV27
ASSSTGIGQF
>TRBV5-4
ASSLEYSTDTQY
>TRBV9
ASSRDRSPLH
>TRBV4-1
ASSQKGAGQHTQY
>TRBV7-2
ASSWGEDYGYT
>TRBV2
ASIRAAINEKLF
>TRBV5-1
ASSPVGTVTNYGYT
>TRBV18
ASSPTGSSYEQY
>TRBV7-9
ASSPPGQRKIYGYT
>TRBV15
ATTRDRGGSEQY
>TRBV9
ASSGGTGGYEQY
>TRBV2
ASSQYQANNQPQH
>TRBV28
ASSLRRGYRETQY
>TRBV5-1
ASSFEGRRTEAF
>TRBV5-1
ASSLATSDGNTIY
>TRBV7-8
ASSPHNEQY
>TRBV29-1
SAGQSTNEKLF
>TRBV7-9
ASSLEHGIYGYT
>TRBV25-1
ASSEQGATYGYT
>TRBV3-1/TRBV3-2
ASWWGQGRTYSPLH
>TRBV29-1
SVMAGTDYGYT
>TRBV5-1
ASSLTSGPTEQF
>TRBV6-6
ASSSGTNTGELF
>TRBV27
ASSHMIRGLRYNTEAF
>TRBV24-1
ATSDLTLTSGNYNEQF
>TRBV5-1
ASSLDQSRGTGELF
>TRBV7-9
ASSPTGGHQPQH
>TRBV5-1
ASSIIQSMNTEAF
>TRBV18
ASSPDGTGSYGYT
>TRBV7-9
ASSLGLAGGPTSYEQY
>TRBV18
ASSPRDRVSGNTIY
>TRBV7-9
AGTRTGGGEQY
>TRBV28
ASSYETGSSPLH
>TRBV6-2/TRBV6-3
ASSRASYEQY
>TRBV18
ASSLGQGAGNTEAF
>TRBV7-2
ASSVQGSTNEKLF
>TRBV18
ASSPGAIIDEQF
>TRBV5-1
ASSPGTGYTEAF
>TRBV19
ASSTTVSSGNTIY
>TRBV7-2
ASRPRTSSYEQY
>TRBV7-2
ASRPGVRGTDEQY
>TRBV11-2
ASSLGFQVETQY
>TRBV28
ASTSLSGVRDTQY
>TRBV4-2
ASSQEQGIFYGYT
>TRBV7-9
ASSLGPRSYNEQF